This note documents a single T cell receptor (beta chain) sequence. Its antigen remains unknown. Germline values: CDR1 MDHEN, CDR2 SYDVKM. The CDR3 is made up of 14 amino acids. Between the trimmed V and J ends, which lost 5 bases and 3 bases, there was a span of 14 bases. The data stem from a study of T cell responses to AZD1222 COVID-19 vaccine. The table came from immunoSEQ multiplex PCR; TCRdb's copy has only in-frame clones and leaves some out. In the table there are about 120,000 clones, roughly 84% of which are singletons. Study results and limitations: Mapped onto spike, vaccine-associated CD4 TCRs spanned it and were dominant at 160-218 and 743-854. Close to half of all spike-specific TCRs reportedly target regions of the variants that are unmutated.

The receptor comes from an adult in good health. Material: peripheral blood, obtained on day 0 of AZD1222 vaccination. The rearrangement uses TRBV28 and TRBJ2-7, with D possibly TRBD1 on 6 matching bases. Here the CDR3 reads CASSKMGALYEQYF. For the CDR3, the DNA is TGTGCCAGCAGTAAAATGGGGGCCCTCTACGAGCAGTACTTC. Full variable domain (outside the CDR3, taken from reference TRBV28 and TRBJ2-7): DVKVTQSSRYLVKRTGEKVFLECVQDMDHENMFWYRQDPGLGLRLIYFSYDVKMKEKGDIPEGYSVSREKKERFSLILESASTNQTSMYLCASSKMGALYEQYFGPGTRLTVT.